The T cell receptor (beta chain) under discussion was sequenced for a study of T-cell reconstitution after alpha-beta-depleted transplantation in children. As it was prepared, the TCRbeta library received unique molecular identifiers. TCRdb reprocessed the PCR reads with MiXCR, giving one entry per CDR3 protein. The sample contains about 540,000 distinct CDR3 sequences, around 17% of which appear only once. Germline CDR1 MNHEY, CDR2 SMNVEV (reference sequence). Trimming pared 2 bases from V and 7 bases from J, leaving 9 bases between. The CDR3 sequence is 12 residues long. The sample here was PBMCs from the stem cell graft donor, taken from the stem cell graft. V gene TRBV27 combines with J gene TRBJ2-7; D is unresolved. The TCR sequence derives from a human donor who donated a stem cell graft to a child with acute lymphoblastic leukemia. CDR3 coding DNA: TGTGCCAGCAGTTTAATCGGCAGGGAGCAGTACTTC. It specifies CASSLIGREQYF.